A selection of T cell receptor beta chains follows, all from one sample in a study of blood T cells in healthy people across ages. TCRdb passed the 5' RACE reads through MiXCR, listing each CDR3 protein once. This table holds roughly 2 million distinct CDR3 sequences, roughly 52% found once. Sequencing was done on a sample of blood. These receptors all stem from a woman in her thirties or forties in good health. CDR3s include the opening cysteine and the closing phenylalanine or tryptophan. The D gene is left open where the match is weak. The size entry is marked missing in some rows and otherwise reads once, few, many or a size class.

>-|-|TRBJ2-5|TRBV5-1
TGCGCCGGCAGCTCTTTCCGGATAGGACAAGAGACCCAGTACTTC
CAGSSFRIGQETQYF
>-|-|TRBJ2-1|TRBV7-3
TGTTCCAGCAGCTTAAGAGAAGACCGAGAGCAGTTCTTC
CSSSLREDREQFF
>-|-|TRBJ2-4|TRBV7-9
TGTGCCAGCAGCTTAAGAGACAGTCCCGACATTCAGTACTTC
CASSLRDSPDIQYF
>-|-|TRBJ1-5|TRBV4-2
TGTGCCAGCAGCCAAGAACCGGGGGGGTTGGGGTATAGCAATCAGCCCCAGCATTTT
CASSQEPGGLGYSNQPQHF
>once|-|TRBJ2-7|TRBV6-5
TGTGCCAGCAGTTTCTCGGCTGGGGCGGGCGGCTCCTACGAGCAGTACTTC
CASSFSAGAGGSYEQYF
>-|TRBD2|TRBJ2-5|TRBV4-2
TGTGCCAGCAGCCAGCCCCGCGGGGGGCCACAAGAGACCCAGTACTTC
CASSQPRGGPQETQYF
>-|TRBD1|TRBJ2-3|TRBV20-1
TGCAGTGCGGCGGGACAGGGATGGAGCCAAGACACAGATACGCAGTATTTT
CSAAGQGWSQDTDTQYF
>few|TRBD2|TRBJ2-5|TRBV5-1
TGCGCCAGCAGCTCCTCGACTAGCGGGGGACTTCGGACCCAGTACTTC
CASSSSTSGGLRTQYF
>-|-|TRBJ2-5|TRBV14
TGTGCCAGCAGCCAAGTGCAGCTCGGACAAGAGACCCAGTACTTC
CASSQVQLGQETQYF
>-|-|TRBJ2-3|TRBV27
TGTGCCAGCAGTTTATCATGGGGGGACCTCACAGATACGCAGTATTTT
CASSLSWGDLTDTQYF
>-|TRBD1|TRBJ1-2|TRBV6-2/TRBV6-3
TGTGCCAGCAGTCAAACAGGGGGTAACGGCTACACCTTC
CASSQTGGNGYTF
>-|TRBD1|TRBJ1-2|TRBV5-1
TGCGCCAGCAGCTTTGTGTCAGGGGGACCAGCTAACTATGGCTACACCTTC
CASSFVSGGPANYGYTF
>-|-|TRBJ1-2|TRBV6-1
TGTGCCAGCAGTGAATTCATTTCGGGGGCGAATGGCTACACCTTC
CASSEFISGANGYTF
>-|-|TRBJ2-3|TRBV6-2/TRBV6-3
TGTGCCAGCAGTTGGAGCGAAACTAGCACAGATACGCAGTATTTT
CASSWSETSTDTQYF
>-|TRBD2|TRBJ2-3|TRBV4-1
TGCGCCAGCAGCCAAGGAATAAGAACTAGCGGGGGACCAGATACGCAGTATTTT
CASSQGIRTSGGPDTQYF
>-|TRBD2|TRBJ2-5|TRBV4-1
TGCGCCAGCAGCCAACCAGAGCGGGGGACCAAGACCCAGTACTTC
CASSQPERGTKTQYF
>-|-|TRBJ1-1|TRBV5-1
TGCGCCAGCAGCATCACACCGGGGGTGCGGGGCACTGAAGCTTTCTTT
CASSITPGVRGTEAFF
>few|-|TRBJ1-2|TRBV25-1
TGTGCCAGCAGTGACTACAACTTTGAGGCTTCAAATGGCTACACCTTC
CASSDYNFEASNGYTF
>few|TRBD2|TRBJ2-1|TRBV20-1
TGCAGTGCTAGAGATCTTGCTAGCGGGGGAAAATACTACAATGAGCAGTTCTTC
CSARDLASGGKYYNEQFF
>few|TRBD2|TRBJ2-3|TRBV4-2
TGTGCCAGCAGCCAAGATAGTTGGCTAGCGGGGACGAGGGAGGGCACAGATACGCAGTATTTT
CASSQDSWLAGTREGTDTQYF
>-|-|TRBJ1-1|TRBV7-2
TGTGCCAGCAGCTTACAAGCGCCAGAAGCTTTCTTT
CASSLQAPEAFF
>few|-|TRBJ1-2|TRBV12-3/TRBV12-4
TGTGCCAGCAGCCTCGGGCAGTCCTGGGATGGCTACACCTTC
CASSLGQSWDGYTF
>-|-|TRBJ2-7|TRBV6-5
TGTGCCAGGGGCGTGGCCGCCACCGAGCAGTACTTC
CARGVAATEQYF
>once|-|TRBJ2-7|TRBV2
TGTGCCAGCAGTGAAACGCGTAGGTCTCCCTACAATGAGCAGTACTTC
CASSETRRSPYNEQYF
>few|-|TRBJ2-3|TRBV20-1
TGCAGTACCTCACCGGGACTTTTCACAGATACGCAGTATTTT
CSTSPGLFTDTQYF
>-|TRBD2|TRBJ2-3|TRBV27
TGTGCCAGCAGTACCACTAGCGGGGGTTACGATACGCAGTATTTT
CASSTTSGGYDTQYF
>-|-|TRBJ1-2|TRBV7-2
TGTGCCAGCAGCTTAGTCGGGGGGCACTATGGCTACACCTTC
CASSLVGGHYGYTF
>few|TRBD2|TRBJ2-3|TRBV10-3
TGTGCCATCAGTGAGCGGTCTAGCGGGGGGTTGACAGATACGCAGTATTTT
CAISERSSGGLTDTQYF
>-|-|TRBJ1-6|TRBV10-3
TGTGCCATCACCGAGGGTGGGGGGCGTTCACCCCTCCACTTT
CAITEGGGRSPLHF
>-|-|TRBJ1-5|TRBV6-2/TRBV6-3
TGTGCCAGCACTCCCCGGGGGCGCGGGCAGAATCAGCCCCAGCATTTT
CASTPRGRGQNQPQHF
>few|-|TRBJ2-3|TRBV7-8
TGTGCCAGCAGCCCGGGCGGGACAGCCCGACAAGATACGCAGTATTTT
CASSPGGTARQDTQYF
>once|TRBD1|TRBJ1-1|TRBV25-1
TGTGCCAGCTTCGGTCCAAAACAGGGGGCGGGAACTGAAGCTTTCTTT
CASFGPKQGAGTEAFF
>few|TRBD2|TRBJ2-3|TRBV18
TGTGCCAGCTCACCCGGGAGGGCGGATACGCAGTATTTT
CASSPGRADTQYF
>-|-|TRBJ1-1|TRBV7-3
TGTGCCAGCAGCTTTTCCCCCAGGGCTGAAGCTTTCTTT
CASSFSPRAEAFF
>-|-|TRBJ2-3|TRBV7-2
TGTGCCAGCAGCTTAGTGGGGGGGCTGGATACGCAGTATTTT
CASSLVGGLDTQYF
>-|-|TRBJ1-1|TRBV5-1
TGCGCCAGCAGCCCCTTGGCCGACTGGGACACTGAAGCTTTCTTT
CASSPLADWDTEAFF
>once|TRBD1|TRBJ2-5|TRBV4-2
TGTGCCAGCAGCCAACCAAACAGGGGGCATGAGCAGTACTTC
CASSQPNRGHEQYF
>few|TRBD2|TRBJ2-5|TRBV5-1
TGCGCCAGCAGCTCCACGACTAGCTTGGGGACCCAGTACTTC
CASSSTTSLGTQYF
>-|TRBD1|TRBJ1-2|TRBV12-3/TRBV12-4
TGTGCCAGCAGCCCGACAGGGGCAGGGGGCTACACCTTC
CASSPTGAGGYTF
>-|-|TRBJ2-1|TRBV9
TGTGCCAGCAGCGTAGCGGTCAGCCAGATGTACAATGAGCAGTTCTTC
CASSVAVSQMYNEQFF
>-|-|TRBJ2-5|TRBV6-2/TRBV6-3
TGTGCCAGCAAAGGGGCGGGCCAAGAGACCCAGTACTTC
CASKGAGQETQYF
>-|-|TRBJ2-5|TRBV5-6
TGTGCCAGCAGCTTGAGGCAGGAGGAAGAGACCCAGTACTTC
CASSLRQEEETQYF
>few|-|TRBJ2-1|TRBV6-2/TRBV6-3
TGTGCCAGCAGTTACGTAGGGGGGGGTTTAAATGAGCAGTTCTTC
CASSYVGGGLNEQFF
>few|-|TRBJ1-1|TRBV5-1
TGCGCCAGCAGCCAATATACCGGGACACTGAACACTGAAGCTTTCTTT
CASSQYTGTLNTEAFF
>-|TRBD1|TRBJ2-3|TRBV10-3
TGTGCCACCAGTCGGACAGGGGGCGCGCCTGGCACAGATACGCAGTATTTT
CATSRTGGAPGTDTQYF
>few|-|TRBJ2-7|TRBV11-2
TGTGCCAGCAGGACACAAAAAGAACGCTCCTACGAGCAGTACTTC
CASRTQKERSYEQYF
>-|TRBD1|TRBJ2-5|TRBV20-1
TGCAGTGCTGATACCGACAGGGAACAAGAGACCCAGTACTTC
CSADTDREQETQYF
>-|TRBD1|TRBJ2-1|TRBV15
TGTGCCACCAGCAGGTGGGGACAGGGGCTCTTTTTGCAGCAGTTCTTC
CATSRWGQGLFLQQFF
>-|-|TRBJ2-7|TRBV20-1
TGCAGTGCTAGCAGGGGTGGAAACTACGAGCAGTACTTC
CSASRGGNYEQYF
>-|TRBD1|TRBJ1-2|TRBV24-1
TGTGCCATCGCCGGGACAGGGGATGAAGCTAACTATGGCTACACCTTC
CAIAGTGDEANYGYTF
>few|-|TRBJ2-1|TRBV20-1
TGCAGTGCCGGGGAAGTGTCCTACAATGAGCAGTTCTTC
CSAGEVSYNEQFF
>few|TRBD2|TRBJ2-6|TRBV4-1
TGCGCCAGCAGCCAAGATCCAGCGGGGGCCTCTGGGGCCAACGTCCTGACTTTC
CASSQDPAGASGANVLTF
>-|-|TRBJ2-7|TRBV20-1
TGCAGTGCTAGAAATCGGGCCTTGAAACGGTACTTC
CSARNRALKRYF